This T cell receptor (beta chain) was sequenced in a study of control samples from healthy donors and cancer patients. The germline V gene encodes CDR1 MNHEY and CDR2 SVGAGI. The CDR3 loop spans 14 amino acids. V trimming: 0 bases; J trimming: 3 bases; junction bases outside the gene matches: 2. In its sample, this clone was seen once. Generated by immunoSEQ multiplex PCR, the TCRdb table keeps only in-frame clones and is missing some. The table has 70,000 or so clones, about 80% seen once; the top ten hold 2.9%. Sequencing used PBMCs. The TCR sequence derives from a woman aged 45-59 years with lung cancer. The chain combines TRBV6-5 with TRBJ2-7, with TRBD1 matching over 7 bases. The CDR3: CASSYSDRRYEQYF. CDR3 nucleotides: TGTGCCAGCAGTTACTCGGACAGGCGCTACGAGCAGTACTTC.